This is a list of T cell receptor beta chains from one sample in a study of blood T cell repertoires in COVID-19. Sequencing used immunoSEQ multiplex PCR; TCRdb keeps in-frame clones, though not all of them. The sample holds 200,000 to 250,000 clones, 65% to 85% seen once. Sequencing was carried out using peripheral blood. Source of these receptors: a human donor in a cohort sampled during active COVID-19. The CDR3 runs from the conserved cysteine through the conserved F or W. Fields, in order: CDR3 DNA, CDR3 protein, V gene, J gene, clone size, D gene. The D gene is left open where the match is weak. A row's size may be missing; if present it is once, few, many or a size class.

cdr3_nt: TGTGCCATCAGTGGACAAGTCTCTGGAAACACCATATATTTT; cdr3_aa: CAISGQVSGNTIYF; v_call: TRBV10-3; j_call: TRBJ1-3; clone_size: -; d_call: -
cdr3_nt: TGTGCCAGCAGTACGGGAGGTTTCAATGAGCAGTTCTTC; cdr3_aa: CASSTGGFNEQFF; v_call: TRBV11-2; j_call: TRBJ2-1; clone_size: -; d_call: TRBD2
cdr3_nt: TGTGCCAGCACCCTGTATGGGACAGAGGGCGAGCAGTACTTC; cdr3_aa: CASTLYGTEGEQYF; v_call: TRBV6-5; j_call: TRBJ2-7; clone_size: once; d_call: TRBD1
cdr3_nt: TGCGCCAGCAGCCGAGGGCTAGGGAACTATGGCTACACCTTC; cdr3_aa: CASSRGLGNYGYTF; v_call: TRBV4-3; j_call: TRBJ1-2; clone_size: once; d_call: -
cdr3_nt: TGTGCCAGCAGACCTCCTGGGACAGGGGGGACGAACTATGGCTACACCTTC; cdr3_aa: CASRPPGTGGTNYGYTF; v_call: TRBV6-2/TRBV6-3; j_call: TRBJ1-2; clone_size: -; d_call: TRBD1
cdr3_nt: TGTGCCAGCAGCTTGACAGGCACAGATACGCAGTATTTT; cdr3_aa: CASSLTGTDTQYF; v_call: TRBV5-4; j_call: TRBJ2-3; clone_size: -; d_call: -
cdr3_nt: TGTGCCAGCAGCTTAGATAGTATAGGGTGGACAGACAATGAGCAGTTCTTC; cdr3_aa: CASSLDSIGWTDNEQFF; v_call: TRBV11-2; j_call: TRBJ2-1; clone_size: -; d_call: -
cdr3_nt: TGTGCCAGCTCACCCCGGGACAGGGGGATCACAGATACGCAGTATTTT; cdr3_aa: CASSPRDRGITDTQYF; v_call: TRBV18; j_call: TRBJ2-3; clone_size: -; d_call: TRBD1
cdr3_nt: TGCGCCAGCAGCCAAGAAACAGGGTTCGTCGGGGAGCTGTTTTTT; cdr3_aa: CASSQETGFVGELFF; v_call: TRBV4-3; j_call: TRBJ2-2; clone_size: -; d_call: -
cdr3_nt: TGTGCCAGCAGCAGACCGGGACAGCCCTCCTACGAGCAGTACTTC; cdr3_aa: CASSRPGQPSYEQYF; v_call: TRBV3-1/TRBV3-2; j_call: TRBJ2-7; clone_size: -; d_call: TRBD1
cdr3_nt: TGTGCCAGCAAATTGGGCGGAGGAGCCAAAAACATTCAGTACTTC; cdr3_aa: CASKLGGGAKNIQYF; v_call: TRBV2; j_call: TRBJ2-4; clone_size: -; d_call: -
cdr3_nt: TGTGCCAGCAGTTTATCAGGGGCAGATACGCAGTATTTT; cdr3_aa: CASSLSGADTQYF; v_call: TRBV12-3/TRBV12-4; j_call: TRBJ2-3; clone_size: -; d_call: -
cdr3_nt: TGTGCCAGCAGTAAAGGACAGGCCAATGAAAAACTGTTTTTT; cdr3_aa: CASSKGQANEKLFF; v_call: TRBV7-8; j_call: TRBJ1-4; clone_size: few; d_call: TRBD1
cdr3_nt: TGTGCCAGCAGCCAAGGGGGGTGGGGACTCTCTGGAAACACCATATATTTT; cdr3_aa: CASSQGGWGLSGNTIYF; v_call: TRBV3-1/TRBV3-2; j_call: TRBJ1-3; clone_size: once; d_call: -
cdr3_nt: TGTGCCAGCAGTCCGGGAAGGGCCCTCCACTTT; cdr3_aa: CASSPGRALHF; v_call: TRBV2; j_call: TRBJ1-6; clone_size: -; d_call: -
cdr3_nt: TGTGCCAGTAGTGCGGGGGCAGGGTATGGCTACACCTTC; cdr3_aa: CASSAGAGYGYTF; v_call: TRBV19; j_call: TRBJ1-2; clone_size: -; d_call: -
cdr3_nt: TGTGCCAGCAGCTTAGATTGGGGGGGAGTCTCCGAAGCTTTCTTT; cdr3_aa: CASSLDWGGVSEAFF; v_call: TRBV11-2; j_call: TRBJ1-1; clone_size: many; d_call: -
cdr3_nt: TGCGCCAGCAGCTTGAAAGGACAGGGCGGTTCACCCCTCCACTTT; cdr3_aa: CASSLKGQGGSPLHF; v_call: TRBV5-1; j_call: TRBJ1-6; clone_size: medium-sized; d_call: TRBD1
cdr3_nt: TGTGCCAGCAGTGAGCAGGGAAACTATGGCTACACCTTC; cdr3_aa: CASSEQGNYGYTF; v_call: TRBV2; j_call: TRBJ1-2; clone_size: once; d_call: -
cdr3_nt: TGTGCCAGCAGCTTGGGTAGGGGGCGGCTCACCGGGGAGCTGTTTTTT; cdr3_aa: CASSLGRGRLTGELFF; v_call: TRBV5-4; j_call: TRBJ2-2; clone_size: -; d_call: TRBD1
cdr3_nt: TGTGCCTGGAGAGGGGGGGCCCACACTGAAGCTTTCTTT; cdr3_aa: CAWRGGAHTEAFF; v_call: TRBV30; j_call: TRBJ1-1; clone_size: -; d_call: -
cdr3_nt: TGCGCCAGCAGCCAAGGGGGGGTGGATGGGCATGGCTACACCTTC; cdr3_aa: CASSQGGVDGHGYTF; v_call: TRBV4-1; j_call: TRBJ1-2; clone_size: -; d_call: -
cdr3_nt: TGCGCCAGCAGCCAAGAGGGGGCACGCCATTCACCCCTCCACTTT; cdr3_aa: CASSQEGARHSPLHF; v_call: TRBV4-1; j_call: TRBJ1-6; clone_size: -; d_call: -
cdr3_nt: TGTGCCAGCTCACCCATCCAGGGGAATCATGGGCAGACCCAGTACTTC; cdr3_aa: CASSPIQGNHGQTQYF; v_call: TRBV18; j_call: TRBJ2-5; clone_size: -; d_call: -
cdr3_nt: TGCGCCAGCAGCCCCCGGGCTAGCGGGAGAACCTCCGGGGAGCTGTTTTTT; cdr3_aa: CASSPRASGRTSGELFF; v_call: TRBV5-1; j_call: TRBJ2-2; clone_size: -; d_call: TRBD2
cdr3_nt: TGTGCCAGCAGTTCGGACAGGTTGAACACCGGGGAGCTGTTTTTT; cdr3_aa: CASSSDRLNTGELFF; v_call: TRBV7-2; j_call: TRBJ2-2; clone_size: -; d_call: TRBD1
cdr3_nt: TGTGCCAGCAGTGAAGCGACAGGCCAACCCTACAATGAGCAGTTCTTC; cdr3_aa: CASSEATGQPYNEQFF; v_call: TRBV6-1; j_call: TRBJ2-1; clone_size: -; d_call: -